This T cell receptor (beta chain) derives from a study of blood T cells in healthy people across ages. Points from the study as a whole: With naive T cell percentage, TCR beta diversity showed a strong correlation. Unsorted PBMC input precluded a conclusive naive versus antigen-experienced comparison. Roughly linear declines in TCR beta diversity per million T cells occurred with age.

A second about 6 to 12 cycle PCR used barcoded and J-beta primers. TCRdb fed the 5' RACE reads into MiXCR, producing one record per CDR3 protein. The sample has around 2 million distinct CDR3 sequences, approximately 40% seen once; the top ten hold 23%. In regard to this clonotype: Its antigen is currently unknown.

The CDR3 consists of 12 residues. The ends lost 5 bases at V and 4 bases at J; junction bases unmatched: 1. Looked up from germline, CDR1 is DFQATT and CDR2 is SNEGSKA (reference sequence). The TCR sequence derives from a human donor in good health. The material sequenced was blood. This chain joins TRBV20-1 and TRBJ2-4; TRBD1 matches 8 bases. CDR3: CSAGDRKNIQYF. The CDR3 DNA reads TGCAGTGCTGGGGACAGGAAAAACATTCAGTACTTC.